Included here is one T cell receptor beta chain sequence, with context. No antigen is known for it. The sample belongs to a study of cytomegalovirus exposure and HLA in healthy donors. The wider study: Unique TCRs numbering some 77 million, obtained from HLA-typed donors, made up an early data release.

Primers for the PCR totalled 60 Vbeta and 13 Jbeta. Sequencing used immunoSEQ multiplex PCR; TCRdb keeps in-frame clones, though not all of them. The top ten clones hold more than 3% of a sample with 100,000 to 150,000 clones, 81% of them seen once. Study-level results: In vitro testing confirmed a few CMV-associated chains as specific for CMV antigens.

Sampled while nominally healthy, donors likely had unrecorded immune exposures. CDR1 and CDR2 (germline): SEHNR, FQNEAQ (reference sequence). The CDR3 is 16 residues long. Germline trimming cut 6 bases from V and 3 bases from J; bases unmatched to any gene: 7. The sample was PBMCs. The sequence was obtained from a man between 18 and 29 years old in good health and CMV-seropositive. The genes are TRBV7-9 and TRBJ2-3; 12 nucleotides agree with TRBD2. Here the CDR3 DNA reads TGTGCCAGCAGTCCGAGTACTAGCGGGAGGACAGATACGCAGTATTTT. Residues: CASSPSTSGRTDTQYF.